This T cell receptor (beta chain) was captured in a study of blood T cell repertoires in COVID-19 (dated by TCRdb to 2020 to 2022). Background for the entire study: Samples from collaborators originated in the United States, Italy and Spain and spanned both the acute and convalescent phases of COVID-19. The prospective study material was composed of cDNA or gDNA derived from T cells, B-cell-depleted T cells, or PBMCs. Deeply sampled blood TCRbeta repertoires from subjects exposed to, actively infected with, or recovered from COVID-19 were included in the dataset. A freely available public database, intended as a resource for researchers studying the immune response to SARS-CoV-2, is where the repertoires were released. Samples were obtained from the ongoing ImmuneRACE study (first 160 participants) and from 1,200 or so subjects provided by 6 global collaborators. A de-identified subject ID, COVID-19 status, age in years and sex were almost always included in the sample metadata. Where HLA class I and class II types were available, the types were taken from metadata supplied by the sample provider, not from assay-based typing.

The research as a whole found: Clinical and demographic metadata were provided uncurated, with the amount varying by source and participant.

TCRbeta CDR3 regions were amplified from genomic DNA by means of the immunoSEQ Assay, a bias-controlled multiplex PCR. In the source study's methods: Nucleated cell counts per sample were estimated from amplification of reference gene primers within the assay. To quantify the absolute abundance of each unique TCRbeta CDR3 rearrangement, sequence reads were collapsed and filtered. For each sample, productive Simpson clonality was calculated as the square root of Simpson's diversity index over productive rearrangements. What TCRdb holds here is the immuneACCESS table cut down to in-frame rearrangements. Part of the clones is not present; checked against another copy, under half of the missing clones reflect an unresolved V gene, and the others are unexplained. V, J and clone size are those of that table, while D and trimming were read from the DNA. This sample gives about 53,000 clones in total; approximately 82% of them show up just once. 11% to 15% of the sample belongs to the ten largest clones.

With respect to this clone: This clone's antigen is unknown. Per-base qualities were not stored, and no clone one base away is much larger.

Collaborating institutions collected whole blood in K2EDTA tubes following their own protocols. For TCRbeta analysis, collaborators shipped samples as frozen whole blood, isolated PBMCs, or DNA extracted from either of those sample types. The receptor was isolated from a human donor in a cohort sampled during active COVID-19. Sample: peripheral blood.

The CDR3: CASSRETGVGYTF. The DNA reads TGTGCCAGCAGCCGTGAGACAGGGGTTGGCTACACCTTC. The rearranged chain carries TRBV3-1 (or the pseudogene TRBV3-2) and TRBJ1-2, and 8 bases in between align with TRBD1. V loses 4 bases at its end and J loses 7 bases; junction bases beyond the gene matches: 5. The cysteine opens and the phenylalanine closes a CDR3 of 13 amino acids. Left in the record is the CDR3 DNA by itself, 39 bases read in frame from the first base. CDR1 and CDR2, looked up from the germline V gene (reference sequence), are LGHDT and YNNKEL.